One sample yielded the 22 T cell receptor beta chains listed below, sequenced in a study of T cells in localized non-small cell lung cancer. Here immunoSEQ multiplex PCR was the method, and the copy in TCRdb shows in-frame clones only, minus some. The sample has around 67,000 clones, about nine tenths seen once. Here the sequenced sample was peripheral blood, taken before any cancer treatment. All receptors come from a woman between 35 and 70 years old with stage I lung adenocarcinoma.

The gene calls are TRBV28 and TRBJ2-1, with TRBD2 matching over 7 bases. J lost 5 bases, V lost 2 bases, and 12 bases had no gene match. This CDR3 contains 17 residues. Germline assignment: CDR1 MDHEN and CDR2 SYDVKM. This CDR3 is CASSLPQGAGSNNEQFF. The CDR3 DNA sequence: TGTGCCAGCAGTTTACCCCAGGGAGCGGGGAGTAACAATGAGCAGTTCTTC.

This chain connects TRBV29-1 to TRBJ1-4; the D gene is possibly TRBD1 (5 bases). The V and J ends lost 5 bases and 4 bases respectively, with 14 bases between them. Germline CDR1 reads SQVTM; CDR2 reads ANQGSEA. CDR3 length: 14 amino acids. DNA of the CDR3: TGCAGCGTTTCTGTGGGGGGGGGTAATGAAAAACTGTTTTTT. This encodes CSVSVGGGNEKLFF. Full variable domain (missing parts from reference TRBV29-1 and TRBJ1-4): SAVISQKPSRDICQRGTSLTIQCQVDSQVTMMFWYRQQPGQSLTLIATANQGSEATYESGFVIDKFPISRPNLTFSTLTVSNMSPEDSSIYLCSVSVGGGNEKLFFGSGTQLSVL.

This chain joins TRBV2 and TRBJ1-2, with D possibly TRBD1 on 5 matching bases. The V end lost 6 bases, the J end lost 4 bases, and 18 bases lay between the germline ends. The CDR3 has 15 residues. The germline V gene has CDR1 SNHLY and CDR2 FYNNEI. The CDR3 region has the DNA TGTGCCAGCAGCCAATCGACAGAAGGAGCCTATGGCTACACCTTC. It is translated as CASSQSTEGAYGYTF.

The CDR3 nucleotides read TGTGCCAGCAGCCTTTCGGGAGGGGGAAAAACTGAAGCTTTCTTT. It is translated as CASSLSGGGKTEAFF. The chain joins TRBV16 to TRBJ1-1, with D perhaps matching TRBD1 (6 bases). With 4 bases removed from V and 5 bases from J, the gap between germline ends came to 17 bases. Looked up from germline, CDR1 is KGHSY and CDR2 is FQNENV. CDR3 length: 15 residues.

J is TRBJ2-1 and V is TRBV28; D might be TRBD2 (5 bases). This CDR3 comprises 14 residues. V lost 6 bases, J lost 4 bases, and 13 bases lay in between. Germline assignment: CDR1 MDHEN and CDR2 SYDVKM. In DNA form, the CDR3 reads TGTGCCAGCAGAATAGCCGAGGGATACAATGAGCAGTTCTTC. Protein product: CASRIAEGYNEQFF. The full variable domain, completed using reference TRBV28 and TRBJ2-1, is DVKVTQSSRYLVKRTGEKVFLECVQDMDHENMFWYRQDPGLGLRLIYFSYDVKMKEKGDIPEGYSVSREKKERFSLILESASTNQTSMYLCASRIAEGYNEQFFGPGTRLTVL.

The chain couples TRBV20-1 to TRBJ1-2; D ambiguous. Germline CDR1 and CDR2: DFQATT and SNEGSKA (reference sequence). V was shortened by 3 bases and J by 10 bases, with 6 bases between the two germline ends. The CDR3 extends over 9 amino acids. The CDR3 sequence is CSASPVYTF. CDR3 bases: TGCAGTGCTAGTCCGGTCTACACCTTC.

The V gene is TRBV6-5, the J gene TRBJ1-6, with D perhaps TRBD1 (5 bases). The V gene lost 7 bases and the J gene lost 6 bases, with 16 bases spanning the gap. CDR3 length: 15 residues. Germline V CDR1 and CDR2: MNHEY, SVGAGI. The CDR3 loop reads CASKDYQGINSPLHF. The DNA of the CDR3 is TGTGCCAGCAAAGATTACCAGGGAATTAATTCACCCCTCCACTTT.

This clone was counted a few times. CDR3 region: CAISEPGPRSTEAFF. CDR3 nucleotide sequence: TGTGCCATCAGTGAGCCTGGACCGCGTTCGACTGAAGCTTTCTTT. The gene calls are TRBV10-3 and TRBJ1-1; D remains ambiguous. The CDR3 sequence is 15 residues long. Germline loops: CDR1 ENHRY, CDR2 SYGVKD. V was shortened by 2 bases and J by 5 bases, with 15 bases between the two germline ends.

The rearrangement links TRBV6-5 to TRBJ1-1; tentative D call: TRBD1 (6 bases). The CDR3 length is 15 residues. Germline loops: CDR1 MNHEY, CDR2 SVGAGI. Trimming stripped 4 bases from V and 6 bases from J, with 18 bases between. This CDR3 reads CASSFRQDSVAEAFF. The DNA for the CDR3 is TGTGCCAGCAGTTTTAGACAGGACAGCGTGGCTGAAGCTTTCTTT.

This rearrangement joins TRBV9 to TRBJ2-7, with D perhaps TRBD1 or TRBD2 (5 bases each). Germline assignment: CDR1 SGDLS and CDR2 YYNGEE. Trimming stripped 5 bases from V and 7 bases from J, with 10 bases between. This CDR3 spans 11 amino acids. The CDR3 DNA sequence: TGTGCCAGCAGGGGGCGAGGGGAGCAGTACTTC. Its protein is CASRGRGEQYF.

J is TRBJ2-5 and V is TRBV28, with 10 bases aligning to TRBD1. The CDR3 has 15 residues. With 4 bases clipped from V and 1 base from J, the junction kept 3 bases outside the gene matches. Germline CDR1 is MDHEN and CDR2 is SYDVKM. CDR3 coding DNA: TGTGCCAGCAGTTCCCGGGACAGGGGCCAAGAGACCCAGTACTTC. This encodes CASSSRDRGQETQYF.

The V and J genes are TRBV11-2 and TRBJ2-7; perhaps TRBD2 as D (7 bases). Per germline, CDR1 SGHAT and CDR2 FQNNGV. CDR3 length: 16 residues. V was trimmed by 2 bases and J by 4 bases, leaving 18 bases between them. The CDR3 DNA reads TGTGCCAGCAGCTTAATCTGGGGGGGGCGGATTTACGAGCAGTACTTC. It yields the protein CASSLIWGGRIYEQYF.

The rearrangement joins TRBV27 to TRBJ2-1; D might be TRBD1 or TRBD2, each matching 6 bases. CDR3 length: 14 amino acids. CDR1 and CDR2 (germline): MNHEY, SMNVEV (reference sequence). The germline V and J ends were trimmed by 2 bases and 15 bases, with 20 bases remaining between them. This CDR3 is CASSLGGTIGDRFF. The CDR3 region has the DNA TGTGCCAGCAGTTTAGGGGGGACAATTGGGGATCGGTTCTTC.

The V gene is TRBV5-7, the J gene TRBJ2-2; maybe TRBD1 (5 bases). TRBV5-7 is an ORF for which the function is uncertain. The CDR3 loop spans 16 amino acids. Trimming cost V 0 bases and J 4 bases, with 13 bases left between them. This chain's CDR3 is CASSLETPGPTGELFF. DNA of the CDR3: TGTGCCAGCAGCTTGGAGACTCCAGGGCCCACCGGGGAGCTGTTTTTT.

The V and J genes are TRBV4-3 and TRBJ2-7; 9 bases line up with TRBD1. J gave up 1 base and V 4 bases, and 8 bases lay outside the gene matches. This CDR3 comprises 16 residues. CDR1 is LGHNA, CDR2 YSLEER, per germline. The CDR3 DNA is TGCGCCAGCAGCCTTCAAGCCGGGACAGGGTCCTACGAGCAGTACTTC. It translates to CASSLQAGTGSYEQYF.

The table lists this clone with a count of one. V usage is TRBV4-3 and J usage is TRBJ2-5, with 9 bases fitting TRBD2. The germline CDR1 and CDR2 sequences are LGHNA and YSLEER. V shed 1 base and J 3 bases; nucleotides not matched to a gene: 6. CDR3 length: 16 residues. The CDR3 loop reads CASSQVSSGAKETQYF. In DNA, the CDR3 is TGCGCCAGCAGCCAAGTTTCTAGCGGGGCAAAAGAGACCCAGTACTTC.

The chain has TRBV28 and TRBJ1-5; 7 bases map to TRBD1. The CDR3 runs to 17 residues. In germline, CDR1 is MDHEN, CDR2 SYDVKM. The V and J ends lost 3 bases and 5 bases, in that order; junction bases with no gene match: 13. The CDR3 nucleotides are TGTGCCAGCAGTTTTACCCTCGGGACAGAAGGTCATCAGCCCCAGCATTTT. Its translation is CASSFTLGTEGHQPQHF.

The J gene is TRBJ2-1, the V gene TRBV18; 8 bases agree with TRBD1. Unmatched junction bases numbered 13, after V lost 5 bases and J lost 7 bases. CDR1 is KGHSH, CDR2 LQKENI, per germline. CDR3 size: 16 residues. The CDR3 here is CASSTKGSGGTNEQFF. In DNA form, the CDR3 reads TGTGCCAGCTCAACCAAGGGATCAGGGGGCACGAATGAGCAGTTCTTC.

The chain uses TRBV19 and TRBJ1-1; D unresolved. Trimming left V 4 bases short and J 4 bases short, with 10 bases between. CDR1 LNHDA and CDR2 SQIVND come from the germline V gene (reference sequence). The CDR3 spans 13 residues. The CDR3 sequence: CASSTQLGTEAFF. The CDR3 DNA is TGTGCCAGTAGTACCCAGCTGGGCACTGAAGCTTTCTTT.

The V and J genes are TRBV2 and TRBJ2-4; 7 bases align to TRBD1. V lost 5 bases to trimming and J lost 8 bases; unmatched junction nucleotides: 6. The CDR3 contains 13 residues. The germline CDR1 and CDR2 sequences are SNHLY and FYNNEI. In DNA form, the CDR3 reads TGTGCCAGCAGTTTCGACAGGGTAGACATTCAGTACTTC. This encodes CASSFDRVDIQYF.

The chain employs TRBV20-1 and TRBJ1-5; D unresolved. Germline V gives CDR1 DFQATT, CDR2 SNEGSKA (reference sequence). The CDR3 spans 9 residues. Trimming left V 6 bases short and J 7 bases short, with 4 bases between. CDR3 sequence: CSAGQPQHF. The CDR3, as DNA: TGCAGTGCGGGGCAGCCCCAGCATTTT.

The chain links TRBV30 to TRBJ1-2, with D possibly TRBD1 on 5 matching bases. Trimming left V 2 bases short and J 7 bases short, with 11 bases between. This CDR3 contains 12 residues. Germline values: CDR1 GTSNPN, CDR2 SVGIG (reference sequence). The CDR3 reads CAWSKQVGGYTF. For the CDR3, the DNA is TGTGCCTGGAGTAAACAGGTCGGTGGCTACACCTTC. The complete variable domain, with remaining parts taken from reference TRBV30 and TRBJ1-2, reads SQTIHQWPATLVQPVGSPLSLECTVEGTSNPNLYWYRQAAGRGLQLLFYSVGIGQISSEVPQNLSASRPQDRQFILSSKKLLLSDSGFYLCAWSKQVGGYTFGSGTRLTVV.